These T cell receptor beta chains were read from a single sample in a study of OX40 agonist ivuxolimab in advanced cancers. Method: immunoSEQ multiplex PCR; TCRdb's copy keeps in-frame clones and lacks some. This table holds about 39,000 clones, about 93% found once. Material: CD4+ or CD8+ T cells sorted from blood, obtained in a trial of the OX40 agonist ivuxolimab. The source is an adult with an advanced solid tumor such as melanoma, head and neck, liver or kidney cancer. CDR3s leave out the opening cysteine and the closing phenylalanine or tryptophan.

V	J	length	CDR3
TRBV5-4	TRBJ2-1	16	ASRPGLAGESSYNEQF
TRBV27	TRBJ2-1	9	ASSESNEQF
TRBV28	TRBJ1-1	13	ASSLDRGVNTEAF
TRBV27	TRBJ2-1	13	ASSWTRSAYNEQF
TRBV27	TRBJ1-4	11	ASNRAGDEKLF
TRBV11-2	TRBJ2-7	12	ASSLGQTAYEQY
TRBV5-1	TRBJ2-7	12	ASSLRGANYEQY
TRBV4-3	TRBJ1-1	14	ASSQGSSYQNTEAF
TRBV4-1	TRBJ2-7	13	ASSQLAETSYEQY
TRBV13	TRBJ2-2	14	ASSLNAPEGHGELF
TRBV5-4	TRBJ2-3	15	ASSLELAGEGTDTQY
TRBV19	TRBJ2-7	11	ASSTGGYYEQY
TRBV28	TRBJ1-5	14	ASRAPDRSSNQPQH
TRBV7-9	TRBJ2-1	13	ACQRGSGGYNEQF
TRBV27	TRBJ2-4	10	ASSPDNTIQY
TRBV9	TRBJ1-1	16	ASSGDLGGGVTNTEAF
TRBV9	TRBJ2-5	11	ASKRETDETQY
TRBV19	TRBJ1-1	11	ASSPTENTEAF
TRBV18	TRBJ2-7	11	ASSPGEAGEQY
TRBV9	TRBJ1-5	13	ASSVEGAGNQPQH
TRBV14	TRBJ2-2	11	ASRYANTGELF
TRBV6-6	TRBJ2-7	13	ASSRNAGNSYEQY
TRBV5-1	TRBJ2-2	14	ASSPPAIHNPGELF
TRBV7-2	TRBJ1-2	12	ASIRRDGDYGYT
TRBV5-8	TRBJ2-5	12	ASSLQGAWETQY
TRBV7-9	TRBJ1-6	13	ASSPGTANNSPLH
TRBV19	TRBJ1-1	13	ASSGGGLGNTEAF
TRBV6-5	TRBJ1-1	11	ASSYAENTEAF
TRBV6-6	TRBJ1-2	12	ASITGGTEYGYT
TRBV5-6	TRBJ1-4	13	ASSWAAGANEKLF
TRBV2	TRBJ1-1	11	ARGDREITEAF
TRBV4-3	TRBJ1-1	14	ASSQDTAEVNTEAF
TRBV19	TRBJ2-1	14	ASSLHASPSYNEQF
TRBV9	TRBJ1-1	14	ASSHRAKVLEPEAF
TRBV5-1	TRBJ2-2	9	ASKRTGELF
TRBV21-1	TRBJ2-1	14	ASSKARTGNLNEQF
TRBV19	TRBJ2-1	12	AAGGPDSYNEQF
TRBV9	TRBJ2-7	12	ASSVGGFGDEQY
TRBV6-1	TRBJ2-1	9	ASGTSDEQF